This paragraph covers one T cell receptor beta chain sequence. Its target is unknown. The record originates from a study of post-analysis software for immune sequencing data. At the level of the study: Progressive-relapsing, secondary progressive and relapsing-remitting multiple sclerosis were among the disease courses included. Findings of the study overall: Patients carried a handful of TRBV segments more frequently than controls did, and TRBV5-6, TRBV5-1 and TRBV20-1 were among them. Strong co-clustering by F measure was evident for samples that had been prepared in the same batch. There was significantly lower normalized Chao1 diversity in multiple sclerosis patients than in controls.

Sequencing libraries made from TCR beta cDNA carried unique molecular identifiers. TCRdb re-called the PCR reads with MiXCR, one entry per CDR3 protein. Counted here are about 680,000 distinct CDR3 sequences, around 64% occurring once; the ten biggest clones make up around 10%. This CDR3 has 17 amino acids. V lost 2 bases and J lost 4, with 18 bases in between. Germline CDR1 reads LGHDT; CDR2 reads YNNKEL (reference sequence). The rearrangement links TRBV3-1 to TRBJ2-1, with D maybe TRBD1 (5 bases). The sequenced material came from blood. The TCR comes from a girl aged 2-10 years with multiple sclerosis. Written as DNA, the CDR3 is TGTGCCAGCAGCCAAAAGGCGCAGGGCCGGATTTACAATGAGCAGTTCTTC. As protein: CASSQKAQGRIYNEQFF.